Listed here are 23 T cell receptor beta chains from one sample, sequenced in a study of shared clonotypes between healthy human individuals. TCRdb keeps only in-frame clones here, not all; method: immunoSEQ multiplex PCR. The sample carries 1,500,000 or so clones, roughly 96% recorded once. The sequenced sample was naive CD4+ T cells sorted from blood. Noted subset: CD45RA+ positively selected. The receptor set was obtained from a man aged 25 to 40 in good health.

The J gene is TRBJ2-7, the V gene TRBV4-1; TRBD2 matches at 9 bases. CDR1 is MGHRA, CDR2 YSYEKL, per germline. The CDR3 covers 16 residues. The ends lost 4 bases at V and 5 bases at J; junction bases unmatched: 12. The CDR3 spells CASSPGGREGHDEQYF. CDR3 nucleotides: TGCGCCAGCAGCCCCGGGGGGCGGGAGGGCCACGACGAGCAGTACTTC.

In nucleotides, the CDR3 is TGCACCAGCAGCCGTCTGTCGGAGACCCAGTACTTC. As protein: CTSSRLSETQYF. The chain uses TRBV1 and TRBJ2-5; TRBD2 is the table's D call and was not checked against the DNA. TRBV1 is a pseudogene locus. The CDR3 totals 12 residues.

This rearrangement joins TRBV7-9 to TRBJ2-1; 8 bases line up with TRBD1. The CDR3 runs 14 residues. CDR1 and CDR2 (germline): SEHNR, FQNEAQ (reference sequence). The junction had 13 bases not matched to a gene; V was cut back by 4 bases and J by 14 bases. In DNA, the CDR3 is TGTGCCAGCAGCTCGAGGGGCCGACAGGGGTTAAAGTTCTTC. Translation gives CASSSRGRQGLKFF.

V gene TRBV7-9 combines with J gene TRBJ2-3; 10 bases map to TRBD1. J lost 4 bases, V lost 5 bases, and 12 bases had no gene match. The CDR3 extends over 17 amino acids. Germline V gene sequence: CDR1 SEHNR, CDR2 FQNEAQ (reference sequence). This CDR3 is CASSATTGGVLADTQYF. The DNA for the CDR3 is TGTGCCAGCAGCGCGACGACAGGGGGCGTGTTAGCAGATACGCAGTATTTT. Combining the CDR3 with reference TRBV7-9 and TRBJ2-3 gives the whole variable domain DTGVSQNPRHKITKRGQNVTFRCDPISEHNRLYWYRQTLGQGPEFLTYFQNEAQLEKSRLLSDRFSAERPKGSFSTLEIQRTEQGDSAMYLCASSATTGGVLADTQYFGPGTRLTVL.

This chain connects TRBV5-5 to TRBJ1-5, with D possibly being TRBD1 (5 bases). In germline, CDR1 is SGHKS, CDR2 YYEKEE (reference sequence). This CDR3 comprises 13 residues. Trimming removed 1 base at V and 9 bases at J, with 11 bases between. The DNA of the CDR3 is TGTGCCAGCAGCTTGTCTACCGGGGCGCCCCAGCATTTT. It encodes CASSLSTGAPQHF.

The CDR3: CSAGASYEQYF. In DNA form, the CDR3 reads TGCAGTGCCGGGGCCTCCTACGAGCAGTACTTC. V is TRBV20-1 and J is TRBJ2-7; the D call may be TRBD1 or TRBD2 (5 bases each). The CDR3 extends over 11 amino acids. The germline V gene encodes CDR1 DFQATT and CDR2 SNEGSKA (reference sequence). Trimming removed 6 bases at V and 0 bases at J, with 6 bases between.

The V gene is TRBV5-1, the J gene TRBJ2-7, with D possibly matching TRBD2 (6 bases). V shed 2 bases and J shed 2 bases, with 14 bases lying between them. The CDR3 totals 15 residues. Germline V gene sequence: CDR1 SGHRS, CDR2 YFSETQ. The CDR3 loop is CASSFVLAGPYEQYF. DNA for the CDR3: TGCGCCAGCAGCTTTGTACTAGCTGGACCCTACGAGCAGTACTTC.

J is TRBJ2-3 and V is TRBV25-1, with a weak D call TRBD1 (7 bases). The CDR3 totals 16 residues. Trimming stripped 3 bases from V and 0 bases from J, with 13 bases between. Per the germline V gene, CDR1 is MGHDK and CDR2 is SYGVNS. CDR3 amino acids: CASSDTRGASTDTQYF. The CDR3 DNA reads as TGTGCCAGCAGTGATACCAGGGGGGCTAGCACAGATACGCAGTATTTT. Variable domain in full (rest from reference TRBV25-1 and TRBJ2-3): EADIYQTPRYLVIGTGKKITLECSQTMGHDKMYWYQQDPGMELHLIHYSYGVNSTEKGDLSSESTVSRIRTEHFPLTLESARPSHTSQYLCASSDTRGASTDTQYFGPGTRLTVL.

The chain combines TRBV19 with TRBJ2-7; the match to TRBD2 covers 13 bases. Trimming removed 11 bases from V and 5 bases from J; junction bases left unmatched: 6. Germline loops: CDR1 LNHDA, CDR2 SQIVND (reference sequence). This CDR3 has 13 residues. CDR3 amino acids: CAASGLAGDEQYF. The CDR3 DNA follows: TGTGCCGCGTCCGGACTAGCGGGGGACGAGCAGTACTTC.

V usage is TRBV28 and J usage is TRBJ2-1; no reliable D call. This CDR3 comprises 11 residues. Looked up from germline, CDR1 is MDHEN and CDR2 is SYDVKM. V shed 6 bases and J shed 15 bases, with 15 bases lying between them. The CDR3 DNA follows: TGTGCCAGCAGCTCGGACCGGGTCGGGTTCTTC. As protein: CASSSDRVGFF.

The chain employs TRBV7-2 and TRBJ1-1, with D perhaps TRBD1 (6 bases). The CDR3 runs 18 residues. The V gene's germline CDR1 is SGHTA and CDR2 FQGNSA. The ends were cut back, 5 bases at V and 5 bases at J, with 27 bases in the middle. The CDR3 protein is CASSPNWGTRGRGTEAFF. CDR3 nucleotides: TGTGCCAGCAGCCCCAATTGGGGTACGAGGGGTAGGGGGACTGAAGCTTTCTTT.

The chain employs TRBV19 and TRBJ2-1, with 9 nucleotides matching TRBD2. Looked up from germline, CDR1 is LNHDA and CDR2 is SQIVND (reference sequence). V trimming: 4 bases; J trimming: 2 bases; junction bases outside the gene matches: 6. CDR3 size: 16 residues. The CDR3 region has the DNA TGTGCCAGTAGTACCTTAGCGGGAGTAACCTACAATGAGCAGTTCTTC. Its translation is CASSTLAGVTYNEQFF. The full variable domain, its missing parts supplied by reference TRBV19 and TRBJ2-1, is DGGITQSPKYLFRKEGQNVTLSCEQNLNHDAMYWYRQDPGQGLRLIYYSQIVNDFQKGDIAEGYSVSREKKESFPLTVTSAQKNPTAFYLCASSTLAGVTYNEQFFGPGTRLTVL.

J is TRBJ1-1 and V is TRBV21-1. TRBV21-1 is noted as a pseudogene. This CDR3 has 13 residues. CDR3 protein: CASSVGGNSEAFF. CDR3 DNA sequence: TGTGCCAGCAGCGTAGGGGGGAACTCTGAAGCTTTCTTT.

In DNA, the CDR3 is TGTGCCAGCAGTAAGGACAGGCCGATCAATGAGCAGTTCTTC. This gives the protein CASSKDRPINEQFF. This chain connects TRBV6-1 to TRBJ2-1, with 7 nucleotides matching TRBD1. Per the germline V gene, CDR1 is MNHNS and CDR2 is SASEGT. This CDR3 is built from 14 residues. V lost 5 bases, J lost 6 bases, and 7 bases stayed unmatched.

The chain is built from TRBV5-1 and TRBJ2-3; TRBD2 is a possible D gene (6 bases). Germline assignment: CDR1 SGHRS and CDR2 YFSETQ. The V end lost 0 bases, the J end lost 5 bases, and 16 bases lay between the germline ends. CDR3 length: 16 residues. CDR3 region: CASSLETTKGGDTQYF. The CDR3 DNA follows: TGCGCCAGCAGCTTGGAGACTACCAAGGGAGGAGATACGCAGTATTTT. The complete variable domain, with remaining parts taken from reference TRBV5-1 and TRBJ2-3, reads KAGVTQTPRYLIKTRGQQVTLSCSPISGHRSVSWYQQTPGQGLQFLFEYFSETQRNKGNFPGRFSGRQFSNSRSEMNVSTLELGDSALYLCASSLETTKGGDTQYFGPGTRLTVL.

The rearrangement uses TRBV7-9 and TRBJ1-1; the D is unclear. There are 14 residues in the CDR3. With 3 bases removed from V and 0 bases from J, the gap between germline ends came to 8 bases. Germline assignment: CDR1 SEHNR and CDR2 FQNEAQ (reference sequence). CDR3 residues: CASSLRPVNTEAFF. In nucleotides, the CDR3 is TGTGCCAGCAGCTTGCGACCGGTGAACACTGAAGCTTTCTTT.

This chain links TRBV9 with TRBJ2-2, with 8 bases lining up with TRBD2. This CDR3 region has 15 residues. After removal of 4 bases from V and 3 bases from J, the junction contained 5 bases not matched to a gene. Looked up from germline, CDR1 is SGDLS and CDR2 is YYNGEE. The CDR3 DNA follows: TGTGCCAGCAGCCCAGGACTAGCACACACCGGGGAGCTGTTTTTT. Protein: CASSPGLAHTGELFF.

This chain uses TRBV9 with TRBJ2-1, with 8 nucleotides matching TRBD2. Germline V CDR1 and CDR2: SGDLS, YYNGEE. Germline trimming cut 0 bases from V and 6 bases from J; bases unmatched to any gene: 11. The CDR3 is 17 amino acids. Here the CDR3 DNA reads TGTGCCAGCAGCGTAGAAGGCTTACTAGCGGCATTCAATGAGCAGTTCTTC. Protein product: CASSVEGLLAAFNEQFF.

The chain is built from TRBV5-4 and TRBJ2-1; D ambiguous. This CDR3 has 17 amino acids. Germline CDR1 reads SGHNT; CDR2 reads YYREEE (reference sequence). The V gene lost 2 bases and the J gene lost 7 bases, with 22 bases spanning the gap. For the CDR3, the DNA is TGTGCCAGCAGCTTTTTGAAGGGCTCTTGGTCATGGAATGAGCAGTTCTTC. Translated: CASSFLKGSWSWNEQFF.

The V call is TRBV10-1, the J call TRBJ2-3; D possibly uses TRBD1 or TRBD2 (7 bases each). The CDR3 has 15 amino acids. Germline V gene sequence: CDR1 WNHNN, CDR2 SYGVQD (reference sequence). V gave up 3 bases and J gave up 2 bases, with 12 bases separating them. The CDR3 sequence: CASSESGGDTDTQYF. CDR3 bases: TGCGCCAGCAGTGAATCAGGGGGGGACACAGATACGCAGTATTTT.

V usage is TRBV4-2 and J usage is TRBJ2-1; D may be TRBD2 (6 bases). The V gene's germline CDR1 is LGHNA and CDR2 YNFKEQ. This CDR3 is 17 amino acids long. The V end lost 4 bases, the J end lost 5 bases, and 21 bases lay between the germline ends. The CDR3 protein is CASSPRDFNIGDNEQFF. The CDR3 nucleotides read TGTGCCAGCAGCCCAAGGGACTTTAACATAGGAGACAATGAGCAGTTCTTC.

V and J are TRBV5-1 and TRBJ2-7, with TRBD2 as a possible D gene (6 bases). The germline V gene encodes CDR1 SGHRS and CDR2 YFSETQ. V lost 6 bases, J lost 0 bases, and 13 bases lay in between. The CDR3 is 14 residues long. CDR3 in DNA: TGCGCCAGCAACCCCCCCGGGAGCTCCTACGAGCAGTACTTC. Translating gives CASNPPGSSYEQYF.

The chain links TRBV27 to TRBJ1-2, with a weak D call TRBD1 (5 bases). Germline loops: CDR1 MNHEY, CDR2 SMNVEV (reference sequence). The CDR3 covers 14 residues. Trimming took 5 bases from V and 6 from J, leaving 16 bases between them. The CDR3 sequence: CASSPGVYSDGYTF. The CDR3 DNA reads TGTGCCAGCAGTCCGGGGGTCTACTCGGATGGCTACACCTTC.